This T cell receptor (beta chain) appears in the sequencing data of a study of T cells after yellow fever vaccination. Whole-study findings and limits: At approximately 95% for CD4 and 70% to 90% for CD8, most primary-vaccination clones showed up again after the booster. Clonotypes found in both CD4 and CD8 compartments made up a small share.

This CDR3 has 11 residues. V lost 3 bases and J 12 bases, leaving 13 bases between the germline ends. CDR1 SGHRS and CDR2 YFSETQ come from the germline V gene. Remarks on this clonotype: Its specificity is not known.

TCRdb fed the 5' RACE reads into MiXCR, producing one record per CDR3 protein. The sample consists of hundreds of thousands of distinct CDR3 sequences, roughly 12% of them appearing once. The clonotype comes from a man aged 25 to 40 who received the YFV17D yellow fever vaccine. J is TRBJ2-7 and V is TRBV5-1; D gene uncertain. Source: PBMCs, taken on the day of the yellow fever booster vaccination. The CDR3 DNA is TGCGCCAGCAGCTCCCCGGAACAGACGTACTTC. Residues: CASSSPEQTYF.